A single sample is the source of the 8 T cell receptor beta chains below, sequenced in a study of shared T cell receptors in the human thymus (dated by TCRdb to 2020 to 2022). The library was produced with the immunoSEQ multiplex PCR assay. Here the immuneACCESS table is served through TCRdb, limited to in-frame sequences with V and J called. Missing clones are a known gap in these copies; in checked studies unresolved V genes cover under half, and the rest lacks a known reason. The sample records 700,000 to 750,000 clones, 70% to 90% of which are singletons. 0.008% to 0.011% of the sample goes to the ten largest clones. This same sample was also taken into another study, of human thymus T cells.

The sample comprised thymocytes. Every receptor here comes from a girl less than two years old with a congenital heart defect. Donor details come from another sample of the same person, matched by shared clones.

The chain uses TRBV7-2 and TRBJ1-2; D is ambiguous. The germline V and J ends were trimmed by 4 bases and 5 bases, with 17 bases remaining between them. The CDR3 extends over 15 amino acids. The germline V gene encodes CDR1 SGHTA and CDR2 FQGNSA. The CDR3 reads CASSSRPPAGYGYTF. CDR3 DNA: TGTGCCAGCAGCTCCCGGCCTCCCGCGGGGTATGGCTACACCTTC.

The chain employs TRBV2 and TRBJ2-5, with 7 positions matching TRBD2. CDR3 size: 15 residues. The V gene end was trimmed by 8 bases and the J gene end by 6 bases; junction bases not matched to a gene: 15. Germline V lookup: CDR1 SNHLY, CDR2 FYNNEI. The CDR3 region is CASALPQRGRQTQYF. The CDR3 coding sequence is TGTGCCAGCGCGCTCCCCCAGCGGGGTAGGCAGACCCAGTACTTC.

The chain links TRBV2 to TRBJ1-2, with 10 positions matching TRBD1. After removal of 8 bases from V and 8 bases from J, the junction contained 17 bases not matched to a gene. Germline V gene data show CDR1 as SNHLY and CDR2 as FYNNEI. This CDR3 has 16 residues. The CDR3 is CASVPTGGASSMGYTF. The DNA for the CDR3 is TGTGCCAGCGTCCCGACAGGGGGCGCAAGCTCTATGGGCTACACCTTC.

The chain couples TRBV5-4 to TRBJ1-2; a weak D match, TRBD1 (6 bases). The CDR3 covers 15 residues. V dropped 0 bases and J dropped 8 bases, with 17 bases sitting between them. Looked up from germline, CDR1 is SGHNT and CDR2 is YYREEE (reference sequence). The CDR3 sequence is CASSLGARGGPGYTF. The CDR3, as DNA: TGTGCCAGCAGCTTGGGGGCTCGGGGGGGCCCGGGCTACACCTTC. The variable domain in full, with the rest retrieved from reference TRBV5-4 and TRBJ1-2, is ETGVTQSPTHLIKTRGQQVTLRCSSQSGHNTVSWYQQALGQGPQFIFQYYREEENGRGNFPPRFSGLQFPNYSSELNVNALELDDSALYLCASSLGARGGPGYTFGSGTRLTVV.

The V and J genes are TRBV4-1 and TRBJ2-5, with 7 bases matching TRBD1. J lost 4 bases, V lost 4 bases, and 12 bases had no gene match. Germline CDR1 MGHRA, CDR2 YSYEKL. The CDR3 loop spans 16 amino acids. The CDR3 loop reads CASSPMTGKGRETQYF. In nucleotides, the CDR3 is TGCGCCAGCAGCCCGATGACAGGGAAGGGTAGAGAGACCCAGTACTTC.

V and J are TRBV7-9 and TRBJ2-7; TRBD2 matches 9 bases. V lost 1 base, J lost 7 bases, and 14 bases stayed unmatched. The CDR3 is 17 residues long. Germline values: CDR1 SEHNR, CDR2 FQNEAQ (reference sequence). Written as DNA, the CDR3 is TGTGCCAGCAGCTTAGTGAGGTCTAGCGGGGCCGTGGGAGAGCAGTACTTC. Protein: CASSLVRSSGAVGEQYF. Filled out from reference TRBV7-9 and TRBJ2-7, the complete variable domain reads DTGVSQNPRHKITKRGQNVTFRCDPISEHNRLYWYRQTLGQGPEFLTYFQNEAQLEKSRLLSDRFSAERPKGSFSTLEIQRTEQGDSAMYLCASSLVRSSGAVGEQYFGPGTRLTVT.

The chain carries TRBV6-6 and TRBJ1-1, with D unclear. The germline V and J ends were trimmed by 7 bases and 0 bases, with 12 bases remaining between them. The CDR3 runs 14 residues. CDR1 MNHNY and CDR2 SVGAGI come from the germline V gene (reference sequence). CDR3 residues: CASTPTEMNTEAFF. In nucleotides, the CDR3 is TGTGCCAGCACCCCTACAGAAATGAACACTGAAGCTTTCTTT.

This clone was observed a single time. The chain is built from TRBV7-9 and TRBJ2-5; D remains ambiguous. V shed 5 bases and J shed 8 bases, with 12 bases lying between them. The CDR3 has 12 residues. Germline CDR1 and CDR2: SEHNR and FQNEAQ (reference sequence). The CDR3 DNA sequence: TGTGCCAGCAGCCACTCGGAGAGAACCCAGTACTTC. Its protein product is CASSHSERTQYF.